This TCR beta chain was obtained from a study of OX40 agonist ivuxolimab in advanced cancers. Regarding the study in general: Ivuxolimab was an agonistic, fully human IgG2 monoclonal antibody directed against OX40 (CD134), a costimulatory receptor. The point of sequencing TCRbeta in the periphery was to test whether ivuxolimab changed TCR sequence diversity and drove clonal T-cell expansion. Intravenous ivuxolimab was administered to patients every 2 weeks at six dose levels: 0.01, 0.1, 0.3, 1.5, 3 and 10 mg/kg. In the dose-escalation cohort, more than 75% of patients were male, and the mean age was around 60 years, with a range of roughly 23 to 85. Patients were allowed to have had prior anti-PD-1, anti-PD-L1 or anti-CTLA-4 therapy, and roughly two fifths of the dose-escalation patients had been treated with checkpoint inhibitors. Of the approximately 54 dose-escalation patients, hepatocellular carcinoma was present in approximately 20, melanoma in roughly 15, renal cell carcinoma in 9 and head and neck cancer in 9. The monotherapy dose-escalation portion (N of about 50 patients) of the phase I ivuxolimab trial is reported in the paper. Partial responses occurred in three dose-escalation patients: two with cutaneous melanoma and one with hepatocellular carcinoma.

What the work shows at the level of the full study, not this receptor alone: Antigen specificity was not determined for the clonally expanded peripheral T cells. At doses of 0.1 to 3.0 mg/kg, clonal expansion of both CD4+ and CD8+ blood T cells was observed from baseline to week 6. Low levels of normalized T-cell clonal expansion were also seen in some patients who did not respond. In partial responders in the 0.1-3.0 mg/kg groups, normalized peripheral clonal expansion was found to be among the lowest, especially among CD8+ T cells. After ivuxolimab, CD8+ T cells had more expanded clones than CD4+ T cells on average.

For sequencing of the TCRbeta CDR3 region, genomic DNA was extracted from the sorted cells. The immunoSEQ Assay was used to sequence the TCRbeta CDR3 regions. This is the immuneACCESS table as TCRdb keeps it, with only in-frame sequences that have V and J called. A part of the clones is gone; compared with another copy, unresolved V genes explain less than half, and the rest is unexplained. A total of approximately 23,000 clones appear in this sample, just under 75% of them only once. The ten largest clones capture approximately 20% of the sample. The CDR3 has 14 amino acids, counting the end cysteine and phenylalanine. Only CDR3 DNA is held: 42 bases, read in frame from base 1. Trimming costs V 7 bases and J 6 bases, and their ends lie 17 bases apart. CDR1 MNHEY and CDR2 SVGAGI were looked up in the germline V gene. Points on this clone: Its target antigen remains unknown. No base-level quality is on record; no much larger clone is a single base apart.

The trial excluded patients who had a history of autoimmune disease or who were on systemic immunosuppression. In every dose cohort, peripheral blood was drawn for TCR sequencing at baseline, cycle 4 day 1, and cycle 7 day 1. Samples were obtained from an open-label, multicenter, first-in-human phase I dose-escalation trial of ivuxolimab. The trial enrolled adults with locally advanced or metastatic head and neck squamous cell, hepatocellular, melanoma or renal cell carcinoma. Before TCR sequencing, CD4+ and CD8+ T cells were separately sorted from peripheral blood. This receptor was taken from an adult with an advanced solid tumor such as melanoma, head and neck, liver or kidney cancer. The sequences come from CD4+ or CD8+ T cells sorted from blood, collected in a trial of the OX40 agonist ivuxolimab. The rearrangement joined TRBV6-5 to TRBJ2-3; TRBD1 is perhaps the D gene, given 6 matching bases. The DNA reads as follows: TGTGCCAGCAACCTGGCTGGACAGATTGATACGCAGTATTTT. It codes for CASNLAGQIDTQYF.